These T cell receptor beta chains were read from a single sample in a study of shared clonotypes between healthy human individuals. The repertoire was sequenced with immunoSEQ multiplex PCR; TCRdb's copy has only in-frame clones and lacks some. The table records some 2.4 million clones, approximately 94% of them present only once. Sequences were obtained from naive CD4+ T cells from PBMCs. These receptors all come from a man aged 18 to 30 in good health. Some clones in this sample may be carry-over from other donors' samples. The CDR3 runs from the conserved cysteine through the conserved F or W. Each record gives: D gene, V gene, clone size, J gene, CDR3 DNA, CDR3 protein. D genes are given only for firm matches. Clone sizes are given selectively: once, few, many, or a class where the clone is expanded.

TRBD1	TRBV27	NA	TRBJ2-7	TGTGCCAGCAGCCATTCCGGGACAGGCAATTCCACCTACGAGCAGTACTTC	CASSHSGTGNSTYEQYF
NA	TRBV7-2	NA	TRBJ2-2	TGTGCCAGCAGCCACCCCCCCGGACAGTTGAACACCGGGGAGCTGTTTTTT	CASSHPPGQLNTGELFF
NA	TRBV30	NA	TRBJ1-3	TGTGCCTGTGGCGCCGGAAACACCATATATTTT	CACGAGNTIYF
TRBD1	TRBV25-1	NA	TRBJ2-5	TGTGCCAGCAGTCTACAGGGGACCTGGGGGGAGACCCAGTACTTC	CASSLQGTWGETQYF
NA	TRBV14	NA	TRBJ2-3	TGTGCCAGCAGCCTAATCCCGACTAGGCGGGTTGCAGATACGCAGTATTTT	CASSLIPTRRVADTQYF
NA	TRBV7-2	NA	TRBJ2-3	TGTGCCAGCAGCTTAATAGCGTTCACAGATACGCAGTATTTT	CASSLIAFTDTQYF
TRBD1	TRBV9	NA	TRBJ1-3	TGTGCCAGCAGCGTGGGACAGAGAAACACCATATATTTT	CASSVGQRNTIYF
NA	TRBV6-5	NA	TRBJ2-2	TGTGCCAGCAGTCCGTTCCTCAACACCGGGGAGCTGTTTTTT	CASSPFLNTGELFF
NA	TRBV28	NA	TRBJ2-1	TGTGCCAGCAGTTTACCGGGGGGCGCTTTAGGAGGGCAGCAGTTCTTC	CASSLPGGALGGQQFF
NA	TRBV6-5	NA	TRBJ2-3	TGTGCCAGCAGCTCTAGCGCCTCCACAGATACGCAGTATTTT	CASSSSASTDTQYF
TRBD1	TRBV5-6	NA	TRBJ2-7	TGTGCCAGCAGACCGAGGGACAGCCGAGGAATAGAGCAGTACTTC	CASRPRDSRGIEQYF
NA	TRBV7-3	NA	TRBJ2-1	TGTGCCAGCAGCTTAACAGGGCAGGCCTACAATGAGCAGTTCTTC	CASSLTGQAYNEQFF
NA	TRBV20-1	once	TRBJ2-1	TGCAGTGCTTCATCCTACAATGAGCAGTTCTTC	CSASSYNEQFF
TRBD1	TRBV7-9	NA	TRBJ2-1	TGTGCCAGCAGCTCCTACAGGGGACCTTACTACAATGAGCAGTTCTTC	CASSSYRGPYYNEQFF
NA	TRBV25-1	few	TRBJ2-7	TGTGCCAGCACTCGCGGGATAAGGAACGAGCAGTACTTC	CASTRGIRNEQYF
TRBD1	TRBV28	NA	TRBJ1-3	TGTGCCAGCAGTTTATTGGCAGGGGGGAAAGACACCATATATTTT	CASSLLAGGKDTIYF
TRBD1	TRBV5-1	NA	TRBJ2-4	TGCGCCAGCAGCCCGGGACAGACCAAAAACATTCAGTACTTC	CASSPGQTKNIQYF
TRBD1	TRBV28	NA	TRBJ2-7	TGTGCCAGCAGTTCCCCCGGGACAGGGGGCTTACAGCCGCAGTACTTC	CASSSPGTGGLQPQYF
NA	TRBV28	NA	TRBJ2-2	TGTGCCAGCTTAGGGGCGAACACCGGGGAGCTGTTTTTT	CASLGANTGELFF
NA	TRBV7-8	NA	TRBJ2-2	TGTGCCAGCATAAGGGGTCTAGGAATCGGGGAGCTGTTTTTT	CASIRGLGIGELFF
TRBD1	TRBV7-2	NA	TRBJ2-1	TGTGCCAGCAGGCCGACGGGACAGCCCATTAATGAGCAGTTCTTC	CASRPTGQPINEQFF